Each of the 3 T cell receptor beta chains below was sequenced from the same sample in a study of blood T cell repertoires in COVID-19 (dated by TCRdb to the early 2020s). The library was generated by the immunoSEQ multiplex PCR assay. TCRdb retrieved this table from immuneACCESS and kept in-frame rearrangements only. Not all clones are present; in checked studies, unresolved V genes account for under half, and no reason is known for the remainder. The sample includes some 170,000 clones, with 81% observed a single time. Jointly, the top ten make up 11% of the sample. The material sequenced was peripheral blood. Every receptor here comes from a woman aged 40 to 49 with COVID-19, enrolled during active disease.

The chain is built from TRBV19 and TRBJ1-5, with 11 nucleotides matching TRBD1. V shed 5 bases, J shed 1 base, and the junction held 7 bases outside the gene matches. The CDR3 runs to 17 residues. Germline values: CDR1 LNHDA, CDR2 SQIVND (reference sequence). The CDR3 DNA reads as TGTGCCAGTAGTCCTGGGACAGGGGGAATGAGCAATCAGCCCCAGCATTTT. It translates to CASSPGTGGMSNQPQHF.

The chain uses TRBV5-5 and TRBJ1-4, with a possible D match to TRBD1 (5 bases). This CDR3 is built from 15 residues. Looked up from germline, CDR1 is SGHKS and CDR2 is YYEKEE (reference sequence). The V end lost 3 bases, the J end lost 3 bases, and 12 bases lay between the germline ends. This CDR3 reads CASSYAGGPNEKLFF. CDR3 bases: TGTGCCAGCAGCTACGCGGGGGGACCTAATGAAAAACTGTTTTTT.

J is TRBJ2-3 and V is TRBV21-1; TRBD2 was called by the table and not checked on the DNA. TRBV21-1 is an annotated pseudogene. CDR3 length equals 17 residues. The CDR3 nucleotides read TGTGCCAGCCCTTTGATAGCGGGGGCCCAAAGCACAGATACGCAGTATTTT. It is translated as CASPLIAGAQSTDTQYF.